The sequence of this T cell receptor (beta chain) was determined in a study of cytomegalovirus exposure and HLA in healthy donors. Whole-study results and caveats: Some public TCRs appeared in many individuals, while most sequences were rare. The authors later linked a missense DCLRE1C variant to TCR beta V- and J-gene trimming. In a later analysis, HLA-C alleles had the fewest associated TCRs, DRB1 alleles the most.

The V end was cut by 4 bases, the J end by 4 bases, with 14 bases between. Germline assignment: CDR1 GTSNPN and CDR2 SVGIG (reference sequence). This CDR3 region has 14 residues. Comments on this clone: The target antigen is unknown.

Both 60 Vbeta primers and 13 Jbeta primers went into the PCR. Sequenced by immunoSEQ multiplex PCR; TCRdb stores in-frame clones only, minus some. Of over 150,000 clones listed, about 80% are singletons. The chain is built from TRBV30 and TRBJ1-3; D remains unclear. This clonotype was sampled from a boy under 18 in good health and CMV-seronegative. Sequencing used PBMCs. CDR3 sequence: CAWIRSELGNTIYF. As DNA, the CDR3 is TGTGCCTGGATACGGAGCGAATTGGGAAACACCATATATTTT.